These 31 T cell receptor beta chains came from one sample sequenced in a study of T cell responses to AZD1222 COVID-19 vaccine. The data were produced by immunoSEQ multiplex PCR, yet TCRdb's version contains in-frame clones alone and is incomplete. The table has 100,000 to 150,000 clones, over 90% seen once. The source was peripheral blood, collected on day 0 of AZD1222 vaccination. The origin of the receptors is an adult in good health.

The chain is built from TRBV27 and TRBJ1-2; D not certain. V was pared by 3 bases and J by 4 bases, with 6 bases between. CDR1 MNHEY and CDR2 SMNVEV come from the germline V gene (reference sequence). The CDR3 sequence is 12 residues long. CDR3 amino acids: CASSFAGYGYTF. The CDR3 region has the DNA TGTGCCAGCAGTTTCGCAGGCTATGGCTACACCTTC.

The chain carries TRBV11-3 and TRBJ1-1; D unresolved. The CDR3 totals 14 residues. Germline V gene lookup returns CDR1 SGHNT and CDR2 YENEEA. Trimming shortened V by 1 base and J by 0 bases, and 6 bases separated the two germline ends. CDR3 amino acids: CASSLGGLNTEAFF. In DNA form, the CDR3 reads TGTGCCAGCAGCTTAGGAGGGCTGAACACTGAAGCTTTCTTT.

V and J are TRBV27 and TRBJ2-7; no definite D call. The CDR3 extends over 13 amino acids. Germline V lookup: CDR1 MNHEY, CDR2 SMNVEV (reference sequence). V was trimmed by 3 bases and J by 2 bases, leaving 8 bases between them. The CDR3 sequence is CASSFGPAYEQYF. In DNA, the CDR3 is TGTGCCAGCAGTTTCGGCCCGGCCTACGAGCAGTACTTC.

This chain links TRBV2 with TRBJ1-5, with TRBD1 matching 7 bases. CDR1 is SNHLY and CDR2 is FYNNEI in the germline V gene. The V and J ends lost 6 bases and 2 bases, in that order; junction bases with no gene match: 1. This CDR3 contains 13 residues. The CDR3 loop is CASRDRGNQPQHF. The CDR3, as DNA: TGTGCCAGCAGAGACAGGGGCAATCAGCCCCAGCATTTT.

The J gene is TRBJ2-1, the V gene TRBV27; 9 bases agree with TRBD1. The CDR3 is made up of 15 amino acids. The ends lost 5 bases at V and 3 bases at J; junction bases unmatched: 5. Germline V lookup: CDR1 MNHEY, CDR2 SMNVEV (reference sequence). CDR3 loop: CASSKGQGDYNEQFF. CDR3 bases: TGTGCCAGCAGTAAGGGACAGGGTGACTACAATGAGCAGTTCTTC.

CDR3 protein: CASSLAVGETQYF. The CDR3 nucleotides are TGTGCCAGCAGCTTAGCAGTTGGAGAGACCCAGTACTTC. The chain joins TRBV7-3 to TRBJ2-5; D is unresolved. The V end was cut by 2 bases, the J end by 4 bases, with 8 bases between. CDR3 length: 13 residues. Germline CDR1 SGHTA, CDR2 FQGTGA. The full variable domain, completed using reference TRBV7-3 and TRBJ2-5, is GAGVSQTPSNKVTEKGKYVELRCDPISGHTALYWYRQSLGQGPEFLIYFQGTGAADDSGLPNDRFFAVRPEGSVSTLKIQRTERGDSAVYLCASSLAVGETQYFGPGTRLLVL.

The gene calls are TRBV9 and TRBJ2-2, with D possibly being TRBD2 (6 bases). Trimming removed 3 bases from V and 6 bases from J, with 15 bases in between. This CDR3 has 15 amino acids. CDR1 is SGDLS and CDR2 is YYNGEE in the germline V gene. The CDR3 region has the DNA TGTGCCAGCAGCGGGCTTGGGGGGTTTGCCGGGGAGCTGTTTTTT. The encoded protein is CASSGLGGFAGELFF. Based on the CDR3 plus reference TRBV9 and TRBJ2-2, the full variable domain is DSGVTQTPKHLITATGQRVTLRCSPRSGDLSVYWYQQSLDQGLQFLIQYYNGEERAKGNILERFSAQQFPDLHSELNLSSLELGDSALYFCASSGLGGFAGELFFGEGSRLTVL.

This clone came up once. The chain has TRBV28 and TRBJ2-7; 8 positions match TRBD1. Losses at the gene ends were 6 bases for V and 2 bases for J; bases not matched to a gene: 3. The CDR3 length is 13 residues. Germline V gene data show CDR1 as MDHEN and CDR2 as SYDVKM. CDR3 region: CASSLRGPYEQYF. The CDR3 bases are TGTGCCAGCAGCCTCAGGGGGCCCTACGAGCAGTACTTC.

CDR3 nucleotide sequence: TGTGCCAGCAGCTTAGCCGGGAAGGGGCACACTGAAGCTTTCTTT. Encoded protein: CASSLAGKGHTEAFF. V and J are TRBV7-3 and TRBJ1-1, with D perhaps TRBD1 (5 bases). Germline CDR1 and CDR2: SGHTA and FQGTGA. The CDR3 covers 15 residues. V lost 2 bases, J lost 3 bases, and 13 bases lay in between.

This chain uses TRBV13 with TRBJ1-1; TRBD1 might be the D (5 bases). Germline CDR1 and CDR2: PRHDT and FYEKMQ (reference sequence). The CDR3 covers 15 residues. V shed 1 base and J shed 1 base, with 10 bases lying between them. The CDR3 DNA is TGTGCCAGCAGCTTAGCATTTGGGGCGAACACTGAAGCTTTCTTT. Translation gives CASSLAFGANTEAFF.

J is TRBJ1-1 and V is TRBV5-4; D gene uncertain. Trimming removed 2 bases from V and 1 base from J, with 12 bases in between. CDR1 is SGHNT and CDR2 is YYREEE in the germline V gene (reference sequence). The CDR3 is 15 amino acids. The CDR3 reads CASSFHGKKNTEAFF. DNA of the CDR3: TGTGCCAGCAGCTTTCATGGGAAAAAGAACACTGAAGCTTTCTTT.

The chain links TRBV28 to TRBJ2-7; TRBD1 is a possible D gene (6 bases). Per the germline V gene, CDR1 is MDHEN and CDR2 is SYDVKM. V was pared by 2 bases and J by 2 bases, with 16 bases between. The CDR3 is made up of 16 amino acids. CDR3 DNA sequence: TGTGCCAGCAGTTTACGAACAGGGATCAGCACCTACGAGCAGTACTTC. It codes for CASSLRTGISTYEQYF.

This clone was detected a few times. The rearrangement uses TRBV14 and TRBJ1-5, with 7 bases lining up with TRBD1. This CDR3 has 18 residues. Germline V lookup: CDR1 SGHDN, CDR2 FVKESK. V lost 4 bases to trimming and J lost 2 bases; unmatched junction nucleotides: 14. CDR3 loop: CASSPKRQGFWCNQPQHF. CDR3 sequence (DNA): TGTGCCAGCAGCCCCAAACGACAGGGATTTTGGTGCAATCAGCCCCAGCATTTT.

The chain combines TRBV28 with TRBJ2-2; TRBD1 might be the D (6 bases). Trimming pared 6 bases from V and 4 bases from J, leaving 15 bases between. Per germline, CDR1 MDHEN and CDR2 SYDVKM. This CDR3 has 15 residues. This CDR3 reads CASSVSLGGTGELFF. For the CDR3, the DNA is TGTGCCAGCAGCGTAAGCCTAGGGGGCACCGGGGAGCTGTTTTTT.

This clone was picked up one time. V gene TRBV12-3 or TRBV12-4 combines with J gene TRBJ2-7; 7 bases fit TRBD1. There are 13 residues in the CDR3. V lost 7 bases and J lost 1; bases outside the gene matches: 4. The CDR3 here is CASTMTGSYEQYF. Written as DNA, the CDR3 is TGTGCCAGCACTATGACAGGGTCCTACGAGCAGTACTTC.

This clone was detected a few times. The V and J genes are TRBV29-1 and TRBJ2-1; TRBD1 might be the D (6 bases). V shed 4 bases and J shed 5 bases, with 9 bases lying between them. This CDR3 region has 12 residues. Per the germline V gene, CDR1 is SQVTM and CDR2 is ANQGSEA. This CDR3 reads CSVAGQNNEQFF. The CDR3 bases are TGCAGCGTTGCTGGACAGAACAATGAGCAGTTCTTC.

The chain is built from TRBV2 and TRBJ2-1; D possibly corresponds to TRBD2 (5 bases). The CDR3 is made up of 14 amino acids. V was clipped by 2 bases and J by 8 bases, with 13 bases between them. Per the germline V gene, CDR1 is SNHLY and CDR2 is FYNNEI. CDR3 bases: TGTGCCAGCAGTGAATTTCTAGCTCAGGATGAGCAGTTCTTC. Amino acids: CASSEFLAQDEQFF. Variable domain in full (rest from reference TRBV2 and TRBJ2-1): EPEVTQTPSHQVTQMGQEVILRCVPISNHLYFYWYRQILGQKVEFLVSFYNNEISEKSEIFDDQFSVERPDGSNFTLKIRSTKLEDSAMYFCASSEFLAQDEQFFGPGTRLTVL.

This chain links TRBV19 with TRBJ1-1, with a possible D match to TRBD1 (5 bases). CDR3 size: 13 residues. The ends were cut back, 10 bases at V and 4 bases at J, with 16 bases in the middle. Germline CDR1 reads LNHDA; CDR2 reads SQIVND (reference sequence). The CDR3 nucleotides are TGTGCCACCTCAAGGGAGGGACGCACTGAAGCTTTCTTT. Its protein is CATSREGRTEAFF.

The V call is TRBV5-1, the J call TRBJ2-7, with D possibly called TRBD1 or TRBD2 (5 bases each). V shed 3 bases and J shed 6 bases, with 19 bases lying between them. This CDR3 has 15 amino acids. Per the germline V gene, CDR1 is SGHRS and CDR2 is YFSETQ. CDR3 nucleotides: TGCGCCAGCAGCTACCTGGGGGACCGGGACGGCGAGCAGTACTTC. Translation gives CASSYLGDRDGEQYF.

The rearrangement uses TRBV28 and TRBJ1-3; 12 nucleotides line up with TRBD1. Germline CDR1 MDHEN, CDR2 SYDVKM. J gave up 6 bases and V 6 bases, and 3 bases lay outside the gene matches. The CDR3 totals 14 residues. The CDR3 reads CASRPGQGANTIYF. DNA of the CDR3: TGTGCCAGCAGGCCGGGACAGGGGGCAAACACCATATATTTT.

The chain has TRBV28 and TRBJ1-1; 7 bases are a match to TRBD1. Unmatched junction bases numbered 10, after V lost 6 bases and J lost 3 bases. Germline V gene data show CDR1 as MDHEN and CDR2 as SYDVKM. This CDR3 is built from 15 residues. The DNA of the CDR3 is TGTGCCAGCAGAGGTACAGGGGTGGGGGACACTGAAGCTTTCTTT. It is translated as CASRGTGVGDTEAFF.

V is TRBV27 and J is TRBJ2-3; TRBD2 agrees at 7 bases. The CDR3 length is 14 residues. Trimming cost V 8 bases and J 0 bases; bases outside gene matches: 5. The germline V gene has CDR1 MNHEY and CDR2 SMNVEV (reference sequence). The CDR3 loop reads CASGGEPSTDTQYF. As DNA, the CDR3 is TGTGCCAGCGGGGGGGAACCTAGCACAGATACGCAGTATTTT.

The genes are TRBV27 and TRBJ2-7; 7 bases match TRBD1. V was pared by 1 base and J by 2 bases, with 11 bases of the junction left unmatched. CDR3 length equals 17 residues. The germline CDR1 and CDR2 sequences are MNHEY and SMNVEV (reference sequence). The CDR3 DNA follows: TGTGCCAGCAGTTTATTGGAGCCGGGACAGCACGCCTACGAGCAGTACTTC. It encodes CASSLLEPGQHAYEQYF.

The V gene is TRBV3-1 (or the pseudogene TRBV3-2), the J gene TRBJ2-3; D uncertain. Trimming stripped 1 base from V and 1 base from J, with 3 bases between. Looked up from germline, CDR1 is LGHDT and CDR2 is YNNKEL (reference sequence). The CDR3 sequence is 13 residues long. CDR3 sequence (DNA): TGTGCCAGCAGCCAAGTCCGCACAGATACGCAGTATTTT. It encodes CASSQVRTDTQYF.

This chain links TRBV28 with TRBJ1-2, with D possibly matching TRBD1 (5 bases). Trimming shortened V by 5 bases and J by 1 base, and 11 bases separated the two germline ends. This CDR3 has 14 amino acids. Germline CDR1 and CDR2: MDHEN and SYDVKM. The CDR3 DNA sequence: TGTGCCAGCAGTGGTTACAGGCGTAACTATGGCTACACCTTC. Its protein product is CASSGYRRNYGYTF.

The chain uses TRBV27 and TRBJ1-2; D unresolved. The CDR3 loop spans 12 amino acids. CDR1 and CDR2 (germline): MNHEY, SMNVEV (reference sequence). Trimming removed 2 bases at V and 7 bases at J, with 8 bases between. The CDR3 spells CASSLKGLGYTF. The CDR3 bases are TGTGCCAGCAGTTTAAAGGGTCTTGGCTACACCTTC.

The chain joins TRBV9 to TRBJ2-1; 8 nucleotides match TRBD1. Germline V lookup: CDR1 SGDLS, CDR2 YYNGEE. The V and J ends lost 3 bases and 4 bases, in that order; junction bases with no gene match: 15. The CDR3 extends over 18 amino acids. The CDR3 bases are TGTGCCAGCAGCGGGACGACAGGGGCCATAGTCTTATACAATGAGCAGTTCTTC. This gives the protein CASSGTTGAIVLYNEQFF.

The rearrangement joins TRBV9 to TRBJ2-1, with a tentative D call TRBD2 (6 bases). The CDR3 has 19 amino acids. In germline, CDR1 is SGDLS, CDR2 YYNGEE. With 0 bases removed from V and 1 base from J, the gap between germline ends came to 20 bases. The CDR3 DNA reads as TGTGCCAGCAGCGTAGGGGCGGGACCGGGTCCCACTTCCTACAATGAGCAGTTCTTC. Translation gives CASSVGAGPGPTSYNEQFF.

This clone has just one count. V gene TRBV24-1 combines with J gene TRBJ2-1; weak D call: TRBD1 (5 bases). CDR1 and CDR2 (germline): KGHDR, SFDVKD. This CDR3 contains 18 residues. Trimming removed 7 bases at V and 0 bases at J, with 21 bases between. CDR3 coding DNA: TGTGCCACCAGAAATGATTTAGGACATCAAAGCTCCTACAATGAGCAGTTCTTC. As protein: CATRNDLGHQSSYNEQFF.

The V and J genes are TRBV5-6 and TRBJ1-2, with D possibly TRBD1 on 6 matching bases. Germline CDR1 and CDR2: SGHDT and YYEEEE. This CDR3 region has 14 residues. V dropped 5 bases and J dropped 4 bases, with 15 bases sitting between them. The CDR3 nucleotides read TGTGCCAGCAGAACCTGGGGGCGCGGCTATGGCTACACCTTC. Translating it yields CASRTWGRGYGYTF.

V and J are TRBV6-5 and TRBJ1-3; no reliable D call. V was trimmed by 11 bases and J by 1 base, leaving 12 bases between them. There are 13 residues in the CDR3. The germline V gene encodes CDR1 MNHEY and CDR2 SVGAGI. This CDR3 is CASSALSGNTIYF. The CDR3 DNA sequence: TGTGCCTCAAGTGCTCTTTCTGGAAACACCATATATTTT.